This T cell receptor beta chain was captured by sequencing in a study of CD8+ T cells in alopecia areata listed by TCRdb under 2018. About the investigation overall: Treated patients were enrolled in an open-label pilot trial of oral tofacitinib, 5 to 10 mg twice daily, for moderate-to-severe alopecia areata. Patients stayed on tofacitinib for 6 to 18 months and then had 6 months of follow-up off drug so that delayed response and recurrence could be assessed. To study T cell clonal expansion in alopecia areata, the researchers applied high-throughput TCRbeta sequencing to both the C3H/HeJ mouse model and human patients. Human TCRbeta sequencing covered scalp tissue and sorted CD4+ and CD8+ peripheral blood T cells from patchy and totalis/universalis alopecia areata patients and healthy controls. Patients on tofacitinib were biopsied at baseline and after 4 and 24 weeks of treatment, and several of the patients also had a later scalp biopsy. Scalp clonality was compared across normal scalp (n=4), patchy alopecia areata scalp (n=8), and alopecia totalis/universalis scalp (n=8). RNA came from the PAXgene miRNA kit for fixed scalp, the miRNeasy kit for PBMCs, and the RNeasy kit for mouse skin. Amplification of TCRbeta CDR3 regions was done by immunoSEQ multiplex PCR using 35 Vbeta forward primers and 13 Jbeta reverse primers. General conclusions and limits of the study: Higher clonality and more expanded CD8+ clones were observed in lesional scalp than in normal scalp, particularly in alopecia totalis/universalis, a finding suggestive of antigenic drive. TCR sequences shared between patients were less clear than in mice, possibly partly because of HLA diversity in the patient population. Unlike mouse skin, which is dominated by gammadelta T cells, normal human skin has resident alphabeta T cells that are also sequenced, and this complicates analysis of the scalp TCR repertoire.

The library relied on the immunoSEQ multiplex PCR assay. For TCR sequencing, RNA was extracted from every sample and reverse transcribed into cDNA to serve as template. SuperScript III was used for first-strand cDNA synthesis, primed with a 2:1 mix of oligo-dT and random hexamers. A synthetic immune receptor repertoire was used to assess amplification bias, and residual bias was removed computationally. Per the authors' processing: Raw reads were preprocessed for error removal, and CDR3 was defined according to IMGT conventions as running from the conserved cysteine to phenylalanine. Clonality was computed by normalizing Shannon entropy by log2 of the number of productive unique TCRs and subtracting the result from 1. Whether scalp clones were CD4 or CD8 was inferred by matching scalp TCRbeta sequences against CD4 and CD8 repertoires sorted from blood. TCRdb re-hosts the immuneACCESS table, in-frame sequences only. Its copies lack some clones; in the studies checked, an unresolved V gene accounts for under half of them, and the cause for the rest is not known. The V and J calls and clone size come from that table; D and trimming were worked out from the DNA. Within this sample are 200,000 to 250,000 clones, with roughly 57% of them counted one time only. Roughly 0.47% of the sample comes from the top ten.

The time point label of this sample denotes: baseline before oral tofacitinib. Peripheral blood and lesional scalp punch biopsies were obtained from patients with alopecia areata. PBMCs were separated by density centrifugation and stained for CD3, CD4 and CD8, after which CD4+ and CD8+ T cells were sorted on a FACSAria. Taken from cysteine to phenylalanine, the CDR3 has 14 residues. The read is trimmed to its CDR3 DNA, 42 bases read in frame from base 1. V loses 10 bases of germline sequence and J loses 1 base, and the interval between the two ends is 16 bases. CDR1 and CDR2, per the germline V gene (reference sequence), are LNHDA and SQIVND. About this clone: Its antigen specificity is not known. Base quality data are lacking; no much larger clone is found one base away.

This receptor was identified in a human donor with alopecia areata. The rearrangement combines TRBV19 with TRBJ1-1; a confident D gene designation cannot be given. This specimen was CD4+ T cells sorted from blood, taken at week 0. The CDR3 protein: CATRGEVSNTEAFF. The DNA sequence reads TGTGCCACCAGAGGTGAGGTCTCGAACACTGAAGCTTTCTTT.